The clone carrying this T cell receptor (beta chain) ranks as large (0.1 to 1%). The length of the CDR3 is 15 residues. V gave up 3 bases and J gave up 1 base; unmatched junction bases: 4. CDR1 is MNHNS, CDR2 SASEGT, per germline. Sequenced by immunoSEQ multiplex PCR; TCRdb stores in-frame clones only, minus some. The sample has 100,000 to 150,000 clones, 84% seen once. These data belong to a study of blood T cell repertoires in COVID-19. What was sequenced was peripheral blood. This clonotype was obtained from a woman aged 30 to 39 who had recovered from COVID-19. The chain carries TRBV6-1 and TRBJ2-3, with 7 nucleotides matching TRBD2. CDR3 region: CASSDNSGGTDTQYF. The CDR3 nucleotides read TGTGCCAGCAGTGATAACAGCGGGGGCACAGATACGCAGTATTTT.